The present TCR beta chain was sequenced within a study of graft-versus-host responses after intestinal transplantation. Study-wide background: The recipients all started with anti-thymocyte globulin induction and then took tacrolimus and steroids for 2 to 3 years. Study results and limitations: Patients who carried graft-donor T cell macrochimerism also had high graft-versus-host to host-versus-graft clonal ratios in their allografts. Investigators detected GvH clones in recipient marrow, with some emerging earlier in ileum or blood.

To note about this clone: Its matching antigen is unknown.

Trimming removed 5 bases from V and 5 bases from J, with 19 bases in between. The CDR3 consists of 15 residues. Germline V gene data show CDR1 as MNHEY and CDR2 as SMNVEV (reference sequence). Some clones are missing from TCRdb's copy, which holds only in-frame ones; the method was immunoSEQ multiplex PCR. This sample yields roughly 60,000 clones, of which around 90% are seen a single time; roughly 2.7% belongs to the top ten. Here the sequenced sample was PBMCs, taken about 120 days after intestinal transplantation. This chain uses TRBV27 with TRBJ2-7; possibly TRBD2 for D (7 bases). The origin of this receptor is a human patient who received an intestinal transplant, so some T cells may come from the graft donor. The CDR3 coding sequence is TGTGCCAGCAGTATGGGGGCGGGAGTTCGGGACGAGCAGTACTTC. It translates to CASSMGAGVRDEQYF.